This TCR beta chain was captured in a study of blood T cell repertoires in COVID-19. TCRdb's copy holds only in-frame clones and misses some; the assay was immunoSEQ multiplex PCR. The data contain about 97,000 clones, 87% of them singletons. Germline V gene data show CDR1 as MNHNY and CDR2 as SVGAGI (reference sequence). Losses at the gene ends were 5 bases for V and 3 bases for J; bases not matched to a gene: 8. The CDR3 is 16 residues long. This clone was counted a few times. The source is a human donor in a cohort sampled during active COVID-19. The specimen sequenced was peripheral blood. The chain links TRBV6-6 to TRBJ2-7; 12 positions agree with TRBD2. CDR3 bases: TGTGCCAGCAGTCAACGAGGACTAGCGGGGATCTACGAGCAGTACTTC. Its translation: CASSQRGLAGIYEQYF.